A single sample gave rise to the 3 T cell receptor beta chains below, sequenced in a study of T cells in Graves' hyperthyroidism and ophthalmopathy. From RNA transcripts, TCR beta CDR3 regions were amplified. Researchers ran a first-round RT-PCR on the TCR CDR3 using the HTBI primer set. TCRdb re-called the multiplex PCR reads with MiXCR, one entry per CDR3 protein. The table has about half a million distinct CDR3 sequences, more than 15% seen once; the top ten hold 25% to 35%. The material sequenced was blood. All receptors come from a woman in her twenties or thirties with Graves' ophthalmopathy.

The chain recombines TRBV6-1 with TRBJ2-7; D gene ambiguous. This CDR3 contains 13 residues. Germline-derived CDR1 and CDR2 are MNHNS and SASEGT. Between the trimmed V and J ends, which lost 6 bases and 4 bases, there was a span of 13 bases. CDR3: CASRTGEVYEQYF. CDR3 nucleotide sequence: TGTGCCAGCAGAACGGGTGAGGTTTACGAGCAGTACTTC.

This clonotype was observed many times. The V and J genes are TRBV5-1 and TRBJ2-7; 10 bases are a match to TRBD2. The CDR3 runs to 17 residues. In germline, CDR1 is SGHRS, CDR2 YFSETQ. Losses at the gene ends were 2 bases for V and 9 bases for J; bases not matched to a gene: 17. CDR3 sequence (DNA): TGCGCCAGCAGCTTAAGTCTAGCGGGAGAGGGGGCTACGAGGCAGTACTTC. Translation: CASSLSLAGEGATRQYF.

This clonotype was detected only a few times. This chain connects TRBV24-1 to TRBJ2-5; no reliable D call. The V end was cut by 4 bases, the J end by 3 bases, with 11 bases between. This CDR3 spans 14 amino acids. Germline V gene lookup returns CDR1 KGHDR and CDR2 SFDVKD. The CDR3 nucleotides read TGTGCCACCAGTGACCCCGGAAGGAAAGAGACCCAGTACTTC. Translating gives CATSDPGRKETQYF.